One and the same sample provided the 4 T cell receptor beta chains below, sequenced in a study of yellow fever vaccine responses in identical twins. TCRdb independently ran MiXCR on the RT-PCR reads; one entry per CDR3 protein. The table shows approximately 11,000 distinct CDR3 sequences, with approximately 80% occurring only once. The sequencing used T cells from blood (PBMCs), unsorted or a sorted subset (not recorded which), collected before or after yellow fever vaccination (not recorded which). The receptors stem from a woman aged 18 to 35 who received the yellow fever vaccine.

V and J are TRBV29-1 and TRBJ2-1, with a possible D match to TRBD1 (6 bases). CDR3 length: 11 residues. Trimming took off 4 bases at V and 7 bases at J, with 8 bases between the two ends. CDR1 SQVTM and CDR2 ANQGSEA come from the germline V gene. CDR3 sequence reads: CSVAGTNEQFF. As DNA, the CDR3 is TGCAGCGTTGCCGGGACAAATGAGCAGTTCTTC.

The gene calls are TRBV11-1 and TRBJ1-1; D remains unclear. The CDR3 has 12 residues. Trimming left V 3 bases short and J 7 bases short, with 9 bases between. Germline CDR1 SGHAT, CDR2 FQDESV (reference sequence). CDR3 nucleotide sequence: TGTGCCAGCAGCTTGGAGGCCAGTGAAGCTTTCTTT. Amino acids: CASSLEASEAFF.

This chain connects TRBV11-3 to TRBJ2-2; maybe TRBD1 (6 bases). The CDR3 runs 16 residues. Looked up from germline, CDR1 is SGHNT and CDR2 is YENEEA. Between the trimmed V and J ends, which lost 4 bases and 1 base, there was a span of 13 bases. The CDR3, as DNA: TGTGCCAGCAGCTACAGTACAGGGCTGAACACCGGGGAGCTGTTTTTT. This translates into CASSYSTGLNTGELFF.

This chain connects TRBV7-6 to TRBJ2-7; D call uncertain. V shed 1 base and J shed 2 bases, with 12 bases lying between them. This CDR3 spans 15 amino acids. In germline, CDR1 is SGHVS, CDR2 FNYEAQ. The CDR3 nucleotides are TGTGCCAGCAGCTTAGAAGGTGGTCAGACCTACGAGCAGTACGTC. This sequence encodes CASSLEGGQTYEQYV.